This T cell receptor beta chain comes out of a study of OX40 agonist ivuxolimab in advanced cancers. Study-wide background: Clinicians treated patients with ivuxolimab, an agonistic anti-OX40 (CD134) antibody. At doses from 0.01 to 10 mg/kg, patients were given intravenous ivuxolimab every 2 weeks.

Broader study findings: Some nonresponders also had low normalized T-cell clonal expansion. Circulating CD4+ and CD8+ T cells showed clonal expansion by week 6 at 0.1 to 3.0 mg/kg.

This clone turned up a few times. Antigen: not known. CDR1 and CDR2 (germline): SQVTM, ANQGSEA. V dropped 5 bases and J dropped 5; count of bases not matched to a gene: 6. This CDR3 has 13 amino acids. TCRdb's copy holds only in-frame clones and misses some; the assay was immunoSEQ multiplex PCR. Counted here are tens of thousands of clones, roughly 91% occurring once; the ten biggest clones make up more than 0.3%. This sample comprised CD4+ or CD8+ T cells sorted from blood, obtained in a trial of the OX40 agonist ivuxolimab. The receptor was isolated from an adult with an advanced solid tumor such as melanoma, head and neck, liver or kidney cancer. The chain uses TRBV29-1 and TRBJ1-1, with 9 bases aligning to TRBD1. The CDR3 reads CSVNRGQGTEAFF. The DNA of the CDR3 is TGCAGCGTTAACAGGGGGCAGGGGACTGAAGCTTTCTTT.